The next 28 T cell receptor beta chains were all read from a single sample in a study of CD8 T cells in ankylosing spondylitis. TCRdb recomputed calls from the 5' RACE reads with MiXCR, one row per CDR3 protein. Of some 250,000 distinct CDR3 sequences in the sample, roughly 8.6% were seen once. Sequenced material: blood, either unsorted or a sorted T cell fraction (not recorded which). The receptors stem from a male donor with ankylosing spondylitis or in good health (not recorded which).

This clonotype was observed many times. The V gene is TRBV12-3 or TRBV12-4, the J gene TRBJ2-5; TRBD2 agrees at 11 bases. This CDR3 is 15 amino acids long. V lost 5 bases, J lost 4 bases, and 6 bases stayed unmatched. CDR3 sequence reads: CASSVASGGRETQYF. The CDR3 DNA sequence: TGTGCCAGCAGTGTGGCTAGCGGGGGGAGAGAGACCCAGTACTTC.

This clonotype has a count of ten or more. The rearrangement links TRBV9 to TRBJ2-3; D is unclear. The CDR3 totals 14 residues. Trimming shortened V by 0 bases and J by 4 bases, and 9 bases separated the two germline ends. Germline CDR1 reads SGDLS; CDR2 reads YYNGEE. The CDR3 protein is CASSVASRPDTQYF. The CDR3 region has the DNA TGTGCCAGCAGCGTAGCGAGTAGACCAGATACGCAGTATTTT.

This chain joins TRBV27 and TRBJ2-2; 10 bases agree with TRBD1. There are 15 residues in the CDR3. Germline V gene lookup returns CDR1 MNHEY and CDR2 SMNVEV (reference sequence). V lost 4 bases to trimming and J lost 2 bases; unmatched junction nucleotides: 1. For the CDR3, the DNA is TGTGCCAGCAGTTGGACAGGGGGTAACACCGGGGAGCTGTTTTTT. The encoded protein is CASSWTGGNTGELFF.

This clonotype was seen many times. The V and J genes are TRBV12-3 or TRBV12-4 and TRBJ2-5; a possible D gene is TRBD1 (5 bases). Deletions cut 3 bases from V and 5 bases from J, with 13 bases between. The length of the CDR3 is 14 residues. CDR3 sequence: CASSFYQGTETQYF. The CDR3 nucleotides read TGTGCCAGCAGTTTTTATCAGGGAACCGAGACCCAGTACTTC.

This clonotype showed up many times. The chain uses TRBV27 and TRBJ2-7; TRBD2 might be the D (5 bases). The CDR3 has 13 amino acids. Germline assignment: CDR1 MNHEY and CDR2 SMNVEV (reference sequence). Trimming shortened V by 5 bases and J by 1 base, and 9 bases separated the two germline ends. As DNA, the CDR3 is TGTGCCAGCAGTGGGAGTGCTTCCTACGAGCAGTACTTC. It is translated as CASSGSASYEQYF.

This clonotype was picked up many times. This chain links TRBV6-6 with TRBJ2-7; no clear D gene. The V gene lost 0 bases and the J gene lost 1 base, with 1 base spanning the gap. CDR3 length: 12 amino acids. The V gene's germline CDR1 is MNHNY and CDR2 SVGAGI (reference sequence). The CDR3 reads CASSYSSYEQYF. The CDR3 nucleotides read TGTGCCAGCAGTTACTCGTCCTACGAGCAGTACTTC.

This clonotype was picked up many times. The J gene is TRBJ2-1, the V gene TRBV3-1; D assignment may be TRBD1 or TRBD2 (6 bases each). CDR1 and CDR2 (germline): LGHDT, YNNKEL (reference sequence). The CDR3 is 16 residues long. Trimming removed 4 bases at V and 6 bases at J, with 19 bases between. The CDR3 spells CASSLIYGGEGNEQFF. CDR3 nucleotides: TGTGCCAGCAGCCTGATTTACGGGGGCGAGGGCAATGAGCAGTTCTTC.

In its sample, this clonotype was seen many times. V usage is TRBV7-3 and J usage is TRBJ1-1; TRBD1 aligns across 8 bases. Germline trimming cut 3 bases from V and 1 base from J; bases unmatched to any gene: 1. CDR3 length equals 14 residues. CDR1 and CDR2 from the germline V gene are SGHTA and FQGTGA. The chain's CDR3 is CASSLDRENTEAFF. The CDR3 DNA sequence: TGTGCCAGCAGCTTGGACAGGGAGAACACTGAAGCTTTCTTT.

There are many counts of this clonotype. The chain links TRBV20-1 to TRBJ2-3; D tentatively fits TRBD1 or TRBD2 (5 bases each). The V end was cut by 6 bases, the J end by 0 bases, with 13 bases between. The CDR3 spans 14 residues. Germline V lookup: CDR1 DFQATT, CDR2 SNEGSKA (reference sequence). CDR3 in amino acids: CSAVGVPSTDTQYF. The DNA for the CDR3 is TGCAGTGCCGTGGGGGTCCCTAGCACAGATACGCAGTATTTT.

This clonotype was observed at least ten times. V usage is TRBV27 and J usage is TRBJ2-5, with D perhaps matching TRBD1 (5 bases). This CDR3 region has 14 residues. Germline loops: CDR1 MNHEY, CDR2 SMNVEV (reference sequence). Trimming shortened V by 1 base and J by 2 bases, and 8 bases separated the two germline ends. The CDR3 DNA reads TGTGCCAGCAGTTTATATACAGGACAAGAGACCCAGTACTTC. Translated, it gives CASSLYTGQETQYF.

The gene calls are TRBV30 and TRBJ1-1; D remains ambiguous. Germline CDR1 GTSNPN, CDR2 SVGIG (reference sequence). The V gene lost 5 bases and the J gene lost 1 base, with 5 bases spanning the gap. The CDR3 has 11 residues. The CDR3 protein is CAWRGNTEAFF. Written as DNA, the CDR3 is TGTGCCTGGCGAGGGAACACTGAAGCTTTCTTT. Looking up the rest from reference TRBV30 and TRBJ1-1 gives the full variable domain: SQTIHQWPATLVQPVGSPLSLECTVEGTSNPNLYWYRQAAGRGLQLLFYSVGIGQISSEVPQNLSASRPQDRQFILSSKKLLLSDSGFYLCAWRGNTEAFFGQGTRLTVV.

In its sample, this clonotype was seen many times. The chain joins TRBV5-1 to TRBJ1-6; 7 bases line up with TRBD1. V was pared by 0 bases and J by 10 bases, with 4 bases of the junction left unmatched. The CDR3 is 14 amino acids. Germline V gene lookup returns CDR1 SGHRS and CDR2 YFSETQ. CDR3 sequence reads: CASSLGDSGSPLHF. The CDR3 bases are TGCGCCAGCAGCTTGGGGGACAGTGGATCACCCCTCCACTTT.

V and J are TRBV20-1 and TRBJ2-7; D uncertain. Germline V CDR1 and CDR2: DFQATT, SNEGSKA (reference sequence). V gave up 0 bases and J gave up 9 bases, with 15 bases separating them. The CDR3 loop spans 13 amino acids. The CDR3 DNA is TGCAGTGCTAGAGATCTTACGGCGGCAGGGCAGTACTTC. Translated: CSARDLTAAGQYF.

Concerning this clonotype itself: This may stem from a read error, because a much larger clone lies one nucleotide away. This rearrangement joins TRBV12-3 or TRBV12-4 to TRBJ1-2; D is unclear. Trimming shortened V by 4 bases and J by 6 bases, and 9 bases separated the two germline ends. The CDR3 runs 12 residues. In DNA, the CDR3 is TGTGCCAGCAGTTACGGACGGGATGGCTACACCTTC. Translating gives CASSYGRDGYTF.

In its sample, this clonotype was seen many times. The V call is TRBV11-3, the J call TRBJ1-3; 12 nucleotides agree with TRBD1. With V trimmed by 5 bases and J by 0 bases, 11 bases remained unmatched. This CDR3 has 19 amino acids. Germline V gene data show CDR1 as SGHNT and CDR2 as YENEEA. The CDR3 is CASSLGTGGSIYSGNTIYF. The DNA of the CDR3 is TGTGCCAGCAGCCTCGGGACAGGGGGCTCAATATACTCTGGAAACACCATATATTTT.

This clonotype has a count of ten or more. J is TRBJ2-1 and V is TRBV29-1; D is undetermined. Trimming shortened V by 3 bases and J by 0 bases, and 6 bases separated the two germline ends. This CDR3 is 13 amino acids long. Germline-derived CDR1 and CDR2 are SQVTM and ANQGSEA. The CDR3 nucleotides are TGCAGCGTTGAGCCTAGCTCCTACAATGAGCAGTTCTTC. Protein: CSVEPSSYNEQFF.

This clonotype was counted many times. The rearrangement links TRBV12-3 or TRBV12-4 to TRBJ1-1, with D possibly TRBD1 on 6 matching bases. V was shortened by 6 bases and J by 11 bases, with 16 bases between the two germline ends. CDR3 length: 12 residues. The chain's CDR3 is CASSLDPGAAFF. DNA of the CDR3: TGTGCCAGCAGCCTAGATCCGGGGGCGGCTTTCTTT.

The chain recombines TRBV7-9 with TRBJ2-1, with 8 bases fitting TRBD1. Germline-derived CDR1 and CDR2 are SEHNR and FQNEAQ (reference sequence). V dropped 4 bases and J dropped 7; count of bases not matched to a gene: 9. The CDR3 extends over 15 amino acids. CDR3 DNA: TGTGCCAGCAGCTGGTGGCAGGGGGCGTGGAATGAGCAGTTCTTC. This codes for CASSWWQGAWNEQFF.

This clonotype was found many times. V is TRBV20-1 and J is TRBJ1-5; 7 nucleotides align to TRBD1. The CDR3 is 13 residues long. Germline V lookup: CDR1 DFQATT, CDR2 SNEGSKA (reference sequence). Germline trimming cut 6 bases from V and 7 bases from J; bases unmatched to any gene: 9. The CDR3 sequence is CSAQDRMRQPQHF. The CDR3 region has the DNA TGCAGTGCCCAGGACAGGATGAGGCAGCCCCAGCATTTT.

In regard to this clonotype: This may be a read error, as it is one base from a much larger clone. The CDR3 does not end in the conserved phenylalanine or tryptophan, so this is likely a read error. The chain links TRBV20-1 to TRBJ2-1; D gene ambiguous. This CDR3 has 11 residues. Per germline, CDR1 DFQATT and CDR2 SNEGSKA (reference sequence). With 0 bases removed from V and 9 bases from J, the gap between germline ends came to 6 bases. The DNA of the CDR3 is TGCAGTGCTAGAGATCGAAGTGAGCAGTTCATC. It encodes CSARDRSEQFI.

This clonotype was counted at least ten times. The rearrangement joins TRBV12-3 or TRBV12-4 to TRBJ1-1; D is possibly TRBD1 (6 bases). The CDR3 runs 14 residues. V lost 6 bases and J 1 base, leaving 12 bases between the germline ends. CDR3 loop: CASRPTGQNTEAFF. The CDR3 coding sequence is TGTGCCAGCAGACCGACAGGACAGAACACTGAAGCTTTCTTT.

This clonotype was recorded at least ten times. The CDR3 DNA reads TGTGCCAGCAGTGCCGGGACAGGGGCGTACGAGCAGTACTTC. Its translation: CASSAGTGAYEQYF. J is TRBJ2-7 and V is TRBV25-1; TRBD1 agrees at 10 bases. The CDR3 runs to 14 residues. Per the germline V gene, CDR1 is MGHDK and CDR2 is SYGVNS. The J segment lost 4 bases and the V segment lost 4 bases, leaving 4 bases of the junction unmatched.

The sample holds many counts of this clonotype. The chain has TRBV27 and TRBJ2-2; TRBD1 is a possible D gene (6 bases). CDR3 length: 14 residues. Germline CDR1 is MNHEY and CDR2 is SMNVEV (reference sequence). V lost 3 bases and J 2 bases, leaving 7 bases between the germline ends. The CDR3 spells CASSFGTNTGELFF. The CDR3 region has the DNA TGTGCCAGCAGTTTTGGGACAAACACCGGGGAGCTGTTTTTT.

This chain's CDR3 is CAWSPGTGTYEQYF. The DNA for the CDR3 is TGTGCCTGGTCTCCCGGGACAGGGACCTACGAGCAGTACTTC. The chain carries TRBV30 and TRBJ2-7; 9 nucleotides match TRBD1. V shed 5 bases, J shed 2 bases, and the junction held 7 bases outside the gene matches. The CDR3 sequence is 14 residues long. Germline V lookup: CDR1 GTSNPN, CDR2 SVGIG (reference sequence).

This clonotype was picked up many times. This chain joins TRBV9 and TRBJ2-1; TRBD2 matches at 7 bases. CDR1 SGDLS and CDR2 YYNGEE come from the germline V gene. V was clipped by 0 bases and J by 9 bases; unmatched bases: 12. The CDR3 loop spans 16 amino acids. The DNA of the CDR3 is TGTGCCAGCAGCGTAGTTTCCAGCGGGAAAGTTGGTGAGCAGTTCTTC. It is translated as CASSVVSSGKVGEQFF. The complete variable domain, with remaining parts taken from reference TRBV9 and TRBJ2-1, reads DSGVTQTPKHLITATGQRVTLRCSPRSGDLSVYWYQQSLDQGLQFLIQYYNGEERAKGNILERFSAQQFPDLHSELNLSSLELGDSALYFCASSVVSSGKVGEQFFGPGTRLTVL.

This clonotype has a count of ten or more. The rearrangement links TRBV6-5 to TRBJ2-3; 9 nucleotides line up with TRBD1. Germline CDR1 is MNHEY and CDR2 is SVGAGI. V lost 0 bases, J lost 7 bases, and 2 bases stayed unmatched. The CDR3 consists of 14 residues. In DNA, the CDR3 is TGTGCCAGCAGTTACTCGGACAGGGGTCATACGCAGTATTTT. Amino acid sequence: CASSYSDRGHTQYF.

This clonotype has at least ten counts. The V call is TRBV6-5, the J call TRBJ2-3; 8 positions agree with TRBD2. Germline assignment: CDR1 MNHEY and CDR2 SVGAGI. Trimming took 2 bases from V and 0 from J; bases not matched to a gene: 4. CDR3 length equals 16 residues. CDR3 in amino acids: CASSYGGTRSTDTQYF. The CDR3 coding sequence is TGTGCCAGCAGTTACGGGGGGACTAGGAGCACAGATACGCAGTATTTT.

Many counts were recorded for this clonotype. This chain connects TRBV5-1 to TRBJ1-4, with D possibly matching TRBD1 (5 bases). This CDR3 comprises 17 residues. V was pared by 7 bases and J by 0 bases, with 19 bases between. Germline lookup yields CDR1 SGHRS and CDR2 YFSETQ. CDR3 coding DNA: TGCGCCAGCTCAAGACAGCCACCTGCTGCAACTAATGAAAAACTGTTTTTT. Protein: CASSRQPPAATNEKLFF.